A selection of T cell receptor beta chains follows, all from one sample in a study of blood T cell repertoires in COVID-19. This table comes from immunoSEQ multiplex PCR, and its TCRdb copy is limited to in-frame clones, with some not included. The top ten clones hold roughly 3.2% of a sample with about half a million clones, 80% to 90% of them seen once. Sequencing used peripheral blood. The source is a human donor in a cohort sampled during active COVID-19. CDR3s include the opening cysteine and the closing phenylalanine or tryptophan. Each record gives: V gene, J gene, D gene, clone size, CDR3 DNA, CDR3 protein. A D gene is named only where the DNA matches it firmly. Expanded clones are given a class, and other clones once, few, many or no size at all.

TRBV6-2/TRBV6-3	TRBJ1-6	NA	NA	TGTGCCAGCAGTTGGCAGATGACACCCCTCCACTTT	CASSWQMTPLHF
TRBV27	TRBJ2-7	TRBD1	NA	TGTGCCAGCACCCGAAAGGGACAGTTCTACGAGCAGTACTTC	CASTRKGQFYEQYF
TRBV19	TRBJ2-5	TRBD2	NA	TGTGCCAGTAGTGAGGGGACTAGCGGGAGTCATGTTTTGGAGACCCAGTACTTC	CASSEGTSGSHVLETQYF
TRBV7-6	TRBJ2-1	TRBD2	NA	TGTGCCAGCAGCTTAGCACCCGGCTCTAGCGGGTTACATGAGCAGTTCTTC	CASSLAPGSSGLHEQFF
TRBV4-1	TRBJ1-4	TRBD1	NA	TGCGCCAGCAGCCGGGACACAGGGGTTGAAAAACTGTTTTTT	CASSRDTGVEKLFF
TRBV6-5	TRBJ2-1	NA	NA	TGTGCCAGCAGTTACAAGGGGCCAGCGACAAATGAGCAGTTCTTC	CASSYKGPATNEQFF
TRBV5-6	TRBJ2-2	TRBD1	NA	TGTGCCAGCAGCCGGGACAGGCTATACACCGGGGAGCTGTTTTTT	CASSRDRLYTGELFF
TRBV30	TRBJ1-3	TRBD1	NA	TGTGCCTGGGGGACAGGGGGAAACACCATATATTTT	CAWGTGGNTIYF
TRBV19	TRBJ1-5	NA	NA	TGTGCCAGTAGTATTTTCCCTAATCAGCCCCAGCATTTT	CASSIFPNQPQHF
TRBV6-5	TRBJ2-7	TRBD2	NA	TGTGCCAGCAGCCCGGGACTAGCGGGAGTAGAGCAGTACTTC	CASSPGLAGVEQYF
TRBV6-5	TRBJ1-1	TRBD1	NA	TGTGCCATCCCGGGACAGGGGAACACTGAAGCTTTCTTT	CAIPGQGNTEAFF
TRBV9	TRBJ1-1	TRBD1	few	TGTGCCAGCAGCGTAGGCCGAACCGGGACAGCGAACACTGAAGCTTTCTTT	CASSVGRTGTANTEAFF
TRBV5-1	TRBJ1-1	TRBD1	once	TGCGCCAGCAGCTTGGCGCAGGGGGTTTTGGCTGAAGCTTTCTTT	CASSLAQGVLAEAFF
TRBV12-3/TRBV12-4	TRBJ1-4	NA	NA	TGTGCCAGCAGTCTGGAGGGTAGAAAACTGTTTTTT	CASSLEGRKLFF
TRBV5-1	TRBJ1-5	NA	NA	TGCGCCAGCAGCTTGGAGACACCGAATCAGCCCCAGCATTTT	CASSLETPNQPQHF